Below are 17 T cell receptor beta chains sequenced from a single sample in a study of T cell responses to AZD1222 COVID-19 vaccine. Libraries were prepared by immunoSEQ multiplex PCR; TCRdb keeps only in-frame clonotypes and omits some of them. This sample carries 140,000 to 150,000 clones, over 85% of them seen once, and the ten largest clones take 5.1%. Material: peripheral blood, obtained on day 0 of AZD1222 vaccination. The source of these receptors is an adult in good health.

The chain is built from TRBV4-2 and TRBJ1-1, with no clear D. There are 13 residues in the CDR3. The V gene's germline CDR1 is LGHNA and CDR2 YNFKEQ. Between the trimmed V and J ends, which lost 0 bases and 9 bases, there was a span of 11 bases. This CDR3 is CASSQDLDGQAFF. The DNA of the CDR3 is TGTGCCAGCAGCCAAGATTTGGACGGTCAAGCTTTCTTT.

This chain connects TRBV18 to TRBJ1-4, with 7 bases matching TRBD1. The germline CDR1 and CDR2 sequences are KGHSH and LQKENI. Trimming at V came to 6 bases and at J to 4 bases, leaving 8 bases not matched to a gene. The CDR3 consists of 15 residues. CDR3 region: CASSTGTAVNEKLFF. The CDR3 DNA is TGTGCCAGCTCCACCGGGACAGCAGTTAATGAAAAACTGTTTTTT.

The chain employs TRBV5-1 and TRBJ2-1, with D possibly matching TRBD2 (7 bases). CDR1 and CDR2 from the germline V gene are SGHRS and YFSETQ. V was trimmed by 4 bases and J by 1 base, leaving 15 bases between them. The CDR3 extends over 16 amino acids. The CDR3 DNA is TGCGCCAGCAGCCCGGGGGGCGGGAGTTCCTACAATGAGCAGTTCTTC. It specifies CASSPGGGSSYNEQFF.

The chain is built from TRBV29-1 and TRBJ1-1; D not resolved. CDR1 SQVTM and CDR2 ANQGSEA come from the germline V gene. The CDR3 has 14 amino acids. V shed 1 base and J shed 0 bases, with 9 bases lying between them. CDR3 residues: CSVEGQWLNTEAFF. The CDR3 nucleotides read TGCAGCGTTGAAGGGCAATGGCTGAACACTGAAGCTTTCTTT.

This chain connects TRBV7-2 to TRBJ1-2; D perhaps matches TRBD1 (6 bases). CDR3 length: 14 residues. V lost 6 bases to trimming and J lost 4 bases, with 15 bases between them. Germline CDR1 SGHTA, CDR2 FQGNSA. CDR3 DNA: TGTGCCAGCAGAATCGAAACAGGGATCTATGGCTACACCTTC. It translates to CASRIETGIYGYTF.

The rearrangement joins TRBV19 to TRBJ1-4; D is perhaps TRBD1 (5 bases). The CDR3 spans 17 residues. The germline V and J ends were trimmed by 3 bases and 0 bases, with 14 bases remaining between them. The germline CDR1 and CDR2 sequences are LNHDA and SQIVND (reference sequence). This CDR3 is CASSIRGEDSTNEKLFF. As DNA, the CDR3 is TGTGCCAGTAGTATTAGGGGCGAAGACTCAACTAATGAAAAACTGTTTTTT.

V usage is TRBV14 and J usage is TRBJ1-2; maybe TRBD1 (5 bases). This CDR3 contains 14 residues. Trimming stripped 0 bases from V and 5 bases from J, with 10 bases between. Germline V gene lookup returns CDR1 SGHDN and CDR2 FVKESK. CDR3 in DNA: TGTGCCAGCAGCCAAGACCCGGGGCCTTATGGCTACACCTTC. The encoded protein is CASSQDPGPYGYTF.

The rearrangement links TRBV7-9 to TRBJ2-7; 7 bases align to TRBD1. CDR1 is SEHNR, CDR2 FQNEAQ, per germline (reference sequence). The CDR3 totals 16 residues. V was pared by 2 bases and J by 3 bases, with 10 bases of the junction left unmatched. CDR3 DNA: TGTGCCAGCAGCTTAACCACAGACAGGGCGATCTACGAGCAGTACTTC. This gives the protein CASSLTTDRAIYEQYF.

The chain has TRBV7-9 and TRBJ1-2, with D possibly being TRBD1 (5 bases). The ends were cut back, 0 bases at V and 3 bases at J, with 11 bases in the middle. The CDR3 contains 15 residues. Germline-derived CDR1 and CDR2 are SEHNR and FQNEAQ (reference sequence). The CDR3 here is CASSLAVQGDYGYTF. The CDR3 DNA reads as TGTGCCAGCAGCTTAGCTGTCCAGGGAGACTATGGCTACACCTTC.

The chain recombines TRBV18 with TRBJ2-7; 7 positions match TRBD2. Germline CDR1 and CDR2: KGHSH and LQKENI. J lost 3 bases, V lost 0 bases, and 8 bases had no gene match. CDR3 length: 16 residues. The CDR3 coding sequence is TGTGCCAGCTCACCACCGGTTCGCGGGAGAAACTACGAGCAGTACTTC. Translation gives CASSPPVRGRNYEQYF.

The chain recombines TRBV7-8 with TRBJ2-5; maybe TRBD1 (6 bases). This CDR3 region has 17 residues. Germline V gives CDR1 SGHVS, CDR2 FQNEAQ. Trimming pared 5 bases from V and 4 bases from J, leaving 23 bases between. The CDR3 region is CASSTPGTGNLRETQYF. Here the CDR3 DNA reads TGTGCCAGCAGCACACCTGGAACAGGGAATCTGAGAGAGACCCAGTACTTC.

This clone was recorded once. The V and J genes are TRBV15 and TRBJ1-1; D remains ambiguous. The V gene lost 0 bases and the J gene lost 1 base, with 12 bases spanning the gap. The CDR3 loop spans 16 amino acids. In germline, CDR1 is LNHNV, CDR2 YYDKDF (reference sequence). DNA of the CDR3: TGTGCCACCAGCAGAGATTTGGTCAGCGCGAACACTGAAGCTTTCTTT. Translated, it gives CATSRDLVSANTEAFF.

The gene calls are TRBV10-2 and TRBJ1-2, with 7 bases that match TRBD1. Germline CDR1 reads WSHSY; CDR2 reads SAAADI. The CDR3 sequence is 12 residues long. V trimming: 8 bases; J trimming: 4 bases; junction bases outside the gene matches: 4. DNA of the CDR3: TGCGCCAGCCTAGGGGGCTTCTATGGCTACACCTTC. Encoded protein: CASLGGFYGYTF.

The V and J genes are TRBV29-1 and TRBJ1-1; 9 nucleotides agree with TRBD1. The V and J ends lost 5 bases and 11 bases, in that order; junction bases with no gene match: 3. The CDR3 extends over 10 amino acids. Germline V gene data show CDR1 as SQVTM and CDR2 as ANQGSEA. Here the CDR3 reads CSVIGTGAFF. CDR3 nucleotides: TGCAGCGTTATCGGGACAGGGGCTTTCTTT.

The chain uses TRBV10-2 and TRBJ2-7, with no clear D. CDR1 is WSHSY, CDR2 SAAADI, per germline. V was trimmed by 6 bases and J by 3 bases, leaving 12 bases between them. This CDR3 spans 13 amino acids. The CDR3 nucleotides are TGCGCCAGCAGCCATAACCAGAACTACGAGCAGTACTTC. Its translation: CASSHNQNYEQYF.

The V call is TRBV19, the J call TRBJ2-7, with TRBD1 as a possible D gene (5 bases). CDR1 and CDR2 (germline): LNHDA, SQIVND (reference sequence). CDR3 length equals 12 residues. The ends were cut back, 4 bases at V and 2 bases at J, with 6 bases in the middle. The CDR3 DNA sequence: TGTGCCAGTAGTAAGGGGACCTACGAGCAGTACTTC. Translating gives CASSKGTYEQYF.

The chain uses TRBV4-2 and TRBJ2-3; a possible D gene is TRBD2 (5 bases). CDR1 LGHNA and CDR2 YNFKEQ come from the germline V gene. Trimming removed 7 bases from V and 3 bases from J, with 20 bases in between. CDR3 size: 16 residues. The CDR3 loop reads CASTPLGTMGTDTQYF. In DNA, the CDR3 is TGTGCCAGCACCCCACTAGGCACAATGGGAACAGATACGCAGTATTTT.